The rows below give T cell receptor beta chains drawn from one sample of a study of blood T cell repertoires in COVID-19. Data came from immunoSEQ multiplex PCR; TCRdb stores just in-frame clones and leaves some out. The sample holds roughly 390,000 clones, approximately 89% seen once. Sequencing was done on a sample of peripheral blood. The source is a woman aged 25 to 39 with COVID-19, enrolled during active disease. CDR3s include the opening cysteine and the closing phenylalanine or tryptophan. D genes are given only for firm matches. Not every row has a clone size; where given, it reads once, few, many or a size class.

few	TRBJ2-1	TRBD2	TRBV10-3	TGTGCCATCAGCGGGGGACTAGCGGGAGGAAATGAGCAGTTCTTC	CAISGGLAGGNEQFF
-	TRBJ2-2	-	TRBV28	TGTGCCAGCACCCCCGCGCCGGGACACCCTCAGGACACCGGGGAGCTGTTTTTT	CASTPAPGHPQDTGELFF
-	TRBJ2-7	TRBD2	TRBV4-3	TGCGCCAGCAGCCAAGCGGGAGGGATCGACGAGCAGTACTTC	CASSQAGGIDEQYF
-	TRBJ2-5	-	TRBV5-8	TGTGCCAGCAGCTCACAGGGTACAGAGTCGGAGACCCAGTACTTC	CASSSQGTESETQYF
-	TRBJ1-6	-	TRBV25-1	TGTGCCAGCAATCCCGGGGGTTGGGGTTCACCCCTCCACTTT	CASNPGGWGSPLHF
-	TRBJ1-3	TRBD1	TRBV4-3	TGCGCCAGCAGCCAGACGTCAGGGGGCGTTGGAAACACCATATATTTT	CASSQTSGGVGNTIYF
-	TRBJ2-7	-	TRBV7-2	TGTGCCAGCAGCTTAGACCAGGGGAGCTACGAGCAGTACTTC	CASSLDQGSYEQYF
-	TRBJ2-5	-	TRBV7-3	TGTGCCAGCAGCCCCCGCGGCAGCGAGACCCAGTACTTC	CASSPRGSETQYF
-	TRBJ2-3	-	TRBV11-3	TGTGCCAGCAGCTTATGGTACAGGCGCACAGATACGCAGTATTTT	CASSLWYRRTDTQYF
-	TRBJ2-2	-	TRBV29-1	TGCAGCGTTGAAGGGAACAGGGTGGCCGGGGAGCTGTTTTTT	CSVEGNRVAGELFF
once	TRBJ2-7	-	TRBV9	TGTGCCAGCAGCGCGACACAGGGTTTGACCTACGAGCAGTACTTC	CASSATQGLTYEQYF